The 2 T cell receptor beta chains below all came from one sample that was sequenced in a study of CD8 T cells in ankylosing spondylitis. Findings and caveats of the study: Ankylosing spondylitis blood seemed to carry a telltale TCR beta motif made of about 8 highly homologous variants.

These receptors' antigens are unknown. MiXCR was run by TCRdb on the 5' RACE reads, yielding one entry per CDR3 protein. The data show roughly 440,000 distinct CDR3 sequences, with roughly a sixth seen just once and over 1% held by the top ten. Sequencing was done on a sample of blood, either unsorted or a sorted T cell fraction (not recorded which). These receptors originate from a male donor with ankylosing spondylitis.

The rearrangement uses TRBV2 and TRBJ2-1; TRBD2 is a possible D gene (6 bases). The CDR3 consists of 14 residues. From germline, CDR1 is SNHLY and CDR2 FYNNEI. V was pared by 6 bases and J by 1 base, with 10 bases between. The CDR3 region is CASSGTVSYNEQFF. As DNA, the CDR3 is TGTGCCAGCAGCGGGACTGTATCCTACAATGAGCAGTTCTTC.

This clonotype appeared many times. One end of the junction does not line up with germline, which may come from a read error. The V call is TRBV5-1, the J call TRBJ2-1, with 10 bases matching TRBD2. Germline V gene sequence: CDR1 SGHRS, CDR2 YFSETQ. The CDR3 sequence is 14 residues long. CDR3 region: CASSSSGSYNEQFF. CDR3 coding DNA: TGTGCCAGCAGTTCTAGCGGGAGTTACAATGAGCAGTTCTTC.